A selection of T cell receptor beta chains follows, all from one sample in a study of STAT5B mutations in CD4+ large granular lymphocyte leukemia. This table comes from immunoSEQ multiplex PCR, and its TCRdb copy is limited to in-frame clones, with some not included. This table has more than 9,500 clones, roughly 80% appearing once. Source material: PBMCs. These receptors all come from a man in his fifties or sixties with CD4+ T-cell large granular lymphocyte leukemia. CDR3s include the opening cysteine and the closing phenylalanine or tryptophan. A D gene is named only where the DNA matches it firmly. Where a row states a size, it is once, few, many or the class of an expanded clone; other rows omit it.

>NA|TRBV20-1|NA|TRBJ2-7
TGCAGTGCTGGATTATCGACTCAGCAGTACTTC
CSAGLSTQQYF
>NA|TRBV7-8|NA|TRBJ1-5
TGTGCCAGTAGTGCAATAACGTGGAGCAATCAGCCCCAGCATTTT
CASSAITWSNQPQHF
>NA|TRBV7-2|NA|TRBJ1-2
TGTGCCAGCAGCCCGGAGGGACATTCCTATGGCTACACCTTC
CASSPEGHSYGYTF
>NA|TRBV6-4|NA|TRBJ1-1
TGTGCCAGCAGTGAATCTGGGGATAACACTGAAGCTTTCTTT
CASSESGDNTEAFF
>NA|TRBV7-2|few|TRBJ2-7
TGTGCCAGCAGCCATCCACCCCCGAGCTCCTACGAGCAGTACTTC
CASSHPPPSSYEQYF
>NA|TRBV28|NA|TRBJ2-7
TGTGCCAGCGGAGACGTTGGGGTGTACGAGCAGTACTTC
CASGDVGVYEQYF
>NA|TRBV4-3|NA|TRBJ1-3
TGCGCCAGCAGCCAAGATCCAGCAGGCGAAGGAAACACCATATATTTT
CASSQDPAGEGNTIYF
>NA|TRBV11-2|once|TRBJ1-5
TGTGCCAGCAGCACGACGGGATCTAGCAATCAGCCCCAGCATTTT
CASSTTGSSNQPQHF
>TRBD1|TRBV5-5|NA|TRBJ1-5
TGTGCCAGCAGCTTCATGCAGGGGGCAGTTCAGCCCCAGCATTTT
CASSFMQGAVQPQHF
>NA|TRBV15|NA|TRBJ1-5
TGTGCCACCAGCAGAGGGGCAGTAAATCAGCCCCAGCATTTT
CATSRGAVNQPQHF
>TRBD2|TRBV29-1|NA|TRBJ2-7
TGCAGCGTTTCTCCACTAGCGGAGTTTAGCGAGCAGTACTTC
CSVSPLAEFSEQYF
>NA|TRBV28|NA|TRBJ2-7
TGTGCCAGCGCTCCCAATGACTACGAGCAGTACTTC
CASAPNDYEQYF
>NA|TRBV4-3|NA|TRBJ1-3
TGCGCCAGCAGCCGGGAAGGGGGAAACACCATATATTTT
CASSREGGNTIYF
>NA|TRBV7-3|NA|TRBJ2-7
TGTGCCAGCAGCCTGGGACACCTTTACGAGCAGTACTTC
CASSLGHLYEQYF
>NA|TRBV7-2|NA|TRBJ1-2
TGTGCCAGCAACCCCAGAGGAACTAACTATGGCTACACCTTC
CASNPRGTNYGYTF
>NA|TRBV19|NA|TRBJ2-6
TGTGCCAGTAGTATTTGGGGGCTAGGGGCCAACGTCCTGACTTTC
CASSIWGLGANVLTF
>NA|TRBV6-4|few|TRBJ2-7
TGTGCCAGCAGTGAAGCGGAAGGAGCTGGCTACGAGCAGTACTTC
CASSEAEGAGYEQYF
>NA|TRBV7-2|NA|TRBJ2-7
TGTGCCAGCAGCTTAGGTGGCGGTACCTCCTACGAGCAGTACTTC
CASSLGGGTSYEQYF
>TRBD2|TRBV19|NA|TRBJ2-7
TGTGCCAGTAGTATCAAGGGGAGGGCCGAGCAGTACTTC
CASSIKGRAEQYF
>NA|TRBV28|NA|TRBJ1-5
TGTGCCAGCAGGTCGGAACAGCCCCAGCATTTT
CASRSEQPQHF
>NA|TRBV7-6|NA|TRBJ2-1
TGTGCCAGCAGCTTAGTAAAGGGCCCACGGGTCTTC
CASSLVKGPRVF
>NA|TRBV29-1|NA|TRBJ2-5
TGCAGCGTTGCCCTACAACAGCCGACCCAGTACTTC
CSVALQQPTQYF
>NA|TRBV27|NA|TRBJ2-2
TGTGCCAGCAGCCTCCGAGGATATTCGAACACCGGGGAGCTGTTTTTT
CASSLRGYSNTGELFF
>TRBD1|TRBV9|NA|TRBJ1-5
TGTGCCAGCAGCAGACGACAGGGCGGCAATCAGCCCCAGCATTTT
CASSRRQGGNQPQHF
>TRBD2|TRBV27|NA|TRBJ2-1
TGTGCCAGCAGTTTACGTCTAGCGGGAGGGCCGATCTTC
CASSLRLAGGPIF
>NA|TRBV7-3|NA|TRBJ2-1
TGTGCCAGCAGCTTACAGGCAGGGGTGGGGAATGAGCAGTTCTTC
CASSLQAGVGNEQFF
>TRBD1|TRBV27|few|TRBJ2-7
TGTGCCAGCAGTCCCAACCCGACAGGGAACGAGCAGTACTTC
CASSPNPTGNEQYF
>NA|TRBV7-2|NA|TRBJ1-1
TGTGCCAGCAGCATCAAACGGGACACTGAAGCTTTCTTT
CASSIKRDTEAFF
>TRBD1|TRBV5-1|NA|TRBJ2-2
TGCGCCAGCAGCCCTTTAGGGGGCCGTGGTACAAAGAACACCGGGGAGCTGTTTTTT
CASSPLGGRGTKNTGELFF
>NA|TRBV2|NA|TRBJ2-1
TGTGCCAGCGTTAGCGTCGGGTTATATGAGCAGTTCTTC
CASVSVGLYEQFF
>NA|TRBV30|NA|TRBJ2-7
TGTGCCTGGAGTGTAGGTGGTGTCTCCTACGAGCAGTACTTC
CAWSVGGVSYEQYF
>NA|TRBV27|NA|TRBJ1-3
TGTGCCAGCAGTTTACGGGCAGGGACCTCTGGAAACACCATATATTTT
CASSLRAGTSGNTIYF
>NA|TRBV28|few|TRBJ1-5
TGTGCCAGCAGTTCGCTCCCCACCGATAGTCGGCCCCAGCATTTT
CASSSLPTDSRPQHF
>TRBD1|TRBV30|NA|TRBJ1-1
TGTGCCTGGAGTTCAAATGCGGGACAGGAGAACACTGAAGCTTTCTTT
CAWSSNAGQENTEAFF
>NA|TRBV6-5|NA|TRBJ2-1
TGTGCCAGCACCTGCACAAGGCAGTTCTTC
CASTCTRQFF
>NA|TRBV5-5|NA|TRBJ1-3
TGTGCCAGCAAAGGTGGGTTCGGGCCTGGAAACACCATATATTTT
CASKGGFGPGNTIYF
>TRBD2|TRBV4-2|NA|TRBJ2-1
TGTGCCAGCAGCCAAGATTTACTAGCGGTACAGTTCTTC
CASSQDLLAVQFF
>NA|TRBV30|NA|TRBJ2-1
TGTGCCTGGCCCGAGGGACTCCTCCCCACCAATGAGCAGTTCTTC
CAWPEGLLPTNEQFF
>NA|TRBV30|few|TRBJ1-5
TGTGCCTGGAGTGTAGGGGCAGCCGAGCGGCAGCCCCAGCATTTT
CAWSVGAAERQPQHF
>NA|TRBV7-9|few|TRBJ1-1
TGTGCCAGCAGCTTAAACAGAGAAGCTTTCTTT
CASSLNREAFF
>NA|TRBV5-6|NA|TRBJ2-4
TGTGCCAGCAACCAGAAGGCGGGGGCCAAAAACATTCAGTACTTC
CASNQKAGAKNIQYF
>NA|TRBV28|NA|TRBJ2-7
TGTGCCAGCAGTTTAGGGACCCTGGCGAACGAGCAGTACTTC
CASSLGTLANEQYF
>NA|TRBV7-2|NA|TRBJ2-7
TGTGCCAGCAGCTTACTGGGGGGAGAGTTCCTTTACTCCTACGAGCAGTACTTC
CASSLLGGEFLYSYEQYF
>TRBD2|TRBV9|NA|TRBJ2-1
TGTGCCAGCAGCGTAGTAGCGGGACGGGGTGATGAGCAGTTCTTC
CASSVVAGRGDEQFF
>NA|TRBV5-6|NA|TRBJ2-2
TGTGCCAGCAGCATAGGGACGGGGAACGTCGGGGAGCTGTTTTTT
CASSIGTGNVGELFF
>NA|TRBV7-9|few|TRBJ1-5
TGTGCCAGCAGCTCCTTAAATCAGCCCCAGCATTTT
CASSSLNQPQHF
>NA|TRBV20-1|NA|TRBJ1-1
TGCAGTGCTAGAGGGCAGCTTGAAGCTTTCTTT
CSARGQLEAFF
>NA|TRBV19|NA|TRBJ1-1
TGTGCCAGTAGTGAAGGGGTGGGGAACACTGAAGCTTTCTTT
CASSEGVGNTEAFF
>TRBD2|TRBV2|NA|TRBJ2-3
TGTGCCAGCAGTAAGCTAGCGGGAGGGGCAGATACGCAGTATTTT
CASSKLAGGADTQYF
>NA|TRBV25-1|few|TRBJ2-1
TGTGCCAGCCTGACGTTGCCCAATGAGCAGTTCTTC
CASLTLPNEQFF
>TRBD1|TRBV5-1|NA|TRBJ1-5
TGCGCCAGCAGCTTGGATGAGGGGGCACGTCAGCCCCAGCATTTT
CASSLDEGARQPQHF
>NA|TRBV21-1|NA|TRBJ2-7
TGTGCCAGCGTTTCAGGGGGGGGCTACGAGCAGTACTTC
CASVSGGGYEQYF
>NA|TRBV6-5|few|TRBJ1-4
TGTGCCAGCAGGAACCCCGGGAGTGAAAAACTGTTTTTT
CASRNPGSEKLFF
>TRBD1|TRBV7-9|NA|TRBJ2-7
TGTGCCAGCAGCCACCAAACAGGGGGAGACGAGCAGTACTTC
CASSHQTGGDEQYF
>NA|TRBV11-1|NA|TRBJ2-7
TGTGCCAGCAGCTTCCGGGTGGAGAGCTCCTACGAGCAGTACTTC
CASSFRVESSYEQYF
>NA|TRBV30|NA|TRBJ1-3
TGTGCCTGGAGTGTAAAAGGGGGAGGAAACACCATATATTTT
CAWSVKGGGNTIYF
>NA|TRBV4-3|NA|TRBJ2-1
TGCGCCAGCAGCCCCCGCAGGGGCGATGAGCAGTTCTTC
CASSPRRGDEQFF
>TRBD2|TRBV5-6|NA|TRBJ2-1
TGTGCCAGCAGCTTCTCGCGGGAGTACGGAATAGAGCAGTTCTTC
CASSFSREYGIEQFF
>NA|TRBV30|NA|TRBJ1-1
TGTGCCTGGAGTGTACTCGGGGAAGCTTTCTTT
CAWSVLGEAFF
>NA|TRBV5-5|NA|TRBJ1-2
TGTGCCAGCAGCTTGGAAGGGCTTACTAACTATGGCTACACCTTC
CASSLEGLTNYGYTF